This TCR beta chain was identified during a study of long-term antiretroviral therapy in people with HIV. The assay, immunoSEQ v3.0, was run at survey level. Here immunoSEQ multiplex PCR was the method, and the copy in TCRdb shows in-frame clones only, minus some. The sample comprises roughly 3,200 clones, nearly 90% of which are singletons, and about 4.1% rests with the top ten. The length of the CDR3 is 16 residues. Trimming shortened V by 4 bases and J by 6 bases, and 20 bases separated the two germline ends. The germline V gene encodes CDR1 SGHAT and CDR2 FQNNGV. The rearrangement joins TRBV11-2 to TRBJ2-3; a weak D match, TRBD2 (7 bases). This TCR derives from a woman aged 50 to 60 with HIV. The sample was unsorted PBMCs, taken 0.3 years after starting antiretroviral therapy. CDR3 coding DNA: TGTGCCAGCAGCTCACCTCCAGGGAGGGGGGGGGATACGCAGTATTTT. It yields the protein CASSSPPGRGGDTQYF. Looking up the rest from reference TRBV11-2 and TRBJ2-3 gives the full variable domain: EAGVAQSPRYKIIEKRQSVAFWCNPISGHATLYWYQQILGQGPKLLIQFQNNGVVDDSQLPKDRFSAERLKGVDSTLKIQPAKLEDSAVYLCASSSPPGRGGDTQYFGPGTRLTVL.